This record concerns one T cell receptor (beta chain) sequence. These data come from a study of shared clonotypes between healthy human individuals. The overall study: The cohort had a couple of women and three men, ages 18 to 49.

The assay used deep level. Genomic DNA of each subset was evenly split across several immunoSEQ plates. Libraries were prepared by immunoSEQ multiplex PCR; TCRdb keeps only in-frame clonotypes and omits some of them. Counted here are some 500,000 clones, 65% to 80% occurring once; the ten biggest clones make up about an eighth. Germline-derived CDR1 and CDR2 are SGHAT and FQDESV (reference sequence). The CDR3 covers 15 residues. Trimming cost V 1 base and J 8 bases; bases outside gene matches: 7. J is TRBJ2-1 and V is TRBV11-1; 8 positions match TRBD2. This receptor was taken from a woman aged 40 to 50 in good health. Some clones in this sample may be carry-over from other donors' samples. Material: PBMCs. CDR3 in amino acids: CASSLESGSWDEQFF. In DNA, the CDR3 is TGTGCCAGCAGCTTAGAAAGCGGGAGCTGGGATGAGCAGTTCTTC.